Below, one T cell receptor beta chain is given with its context. This table comes from immunoSEQ multiplex PCR, and its TCRdb copy is limited to in-frame clones, with some not included. The profile shows around 42,000 clones, 70% to 90% of them singletons. This specimen comes from a study of blood T cell repertoires in COVID-19. Sequencing input: peripheral blood. This clonotype was sampled from a human donor in a cohort sampled during active COVID-19.

Written as DNA, the CDR3 is TGTGCCAGCAGCTTAGACACGGGACAGGGGAGACAGCCCCAGCATTTT. This sequence encodes CASSLDTGQGRQPQHF. This sequence joins TRBV5-5 and TRBJ1-5; TRBD1 matches 10 bases. CDR1 is SGHKS and CDR2 is YYEKEE in the germline V gene (reference sequence). With V trimmed by 2 bases and J by 7 bases, 9 bases remained unmatched. CDR3 size: 16 residues.